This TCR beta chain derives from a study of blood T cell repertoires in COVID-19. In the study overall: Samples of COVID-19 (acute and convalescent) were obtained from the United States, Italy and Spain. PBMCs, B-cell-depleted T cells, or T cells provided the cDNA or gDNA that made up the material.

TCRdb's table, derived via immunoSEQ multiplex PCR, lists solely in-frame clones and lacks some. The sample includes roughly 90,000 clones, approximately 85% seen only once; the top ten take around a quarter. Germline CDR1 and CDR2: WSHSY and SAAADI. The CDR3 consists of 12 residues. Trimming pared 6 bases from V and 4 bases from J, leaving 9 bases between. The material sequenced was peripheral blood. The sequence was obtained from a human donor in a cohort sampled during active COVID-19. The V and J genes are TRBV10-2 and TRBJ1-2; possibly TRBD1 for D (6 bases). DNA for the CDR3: TGCGCCAGCAGCACAGGGACCTATGGCTACACCTTC. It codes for CASSTGTYGYTF.